A single sample is the source of the 13 T cell receptor beta chains below, sequenced in a study of T-cell memory formation after mild COVID-19. TCRdb analysed the 5' RACE reads with MiXCR anew, one entry per CDR3 protein. Among a few hundred thousand distinct CDR3 sequences listed, 24% were seen once. Sequenced material: PBMCs or a T cell subset sorted from them (not recorded which). The source is an adult woman who had mild COVID-19 (a few samples of this study predate the infection). Cell type and time point are not known.

This chain links TRBV30 with TRBJ2-2; D possibly corresponds to TRBD2 (5 bases). Deletions cut 0 bases from V and 4 bases from J, with 15 bases between. This CDR3 contains 16 residues. From germline, CDR1 is GTSNPN and CDR2 SVGIG (reference sequence). The CDR3 sequence: CAWSVTSGESTGELFF. The CDR3 nucleotides are TGTGCCTGGAGTGTAACCTCCGGGGAGAGCACCGGGGAGCTGTTTTTT.

The chain is built from TRBV7-3 and TRBJ2-3; 10 positions agree with TRBD1. This CDR3 has 14 amino acids. Looked up from germline, CDR1 is SGHTA and CDR2 is FQGTGA. V lost 8 bases, J lost 1 base, and 3 bases stayed unmatched. CDR3 in amino acids: CASAGTGGTDTQYF. As DNA, the CDR3 is TGTGCCAGCGCCGGGACAGGGGGCACAGATACGCAGTATTTT.

This clonotype was seen more than once but under ten times. The genes are TRBV30 and TRBJ2-1, with no clear D. CDR1 and CDR2 from the germline V gene are GTSNPN and SVGIG (reference sequence). This CDR3 contains 14 residues. With 0 bases removed from V and 9 bases from J, the gap between germline ends came to 15 bases. The CDR3 region is CAWSVDTSWVEQFF. The CDR3 DNA sequence: TGTGCCTGGAGTGTAGATACTTCTTGGGTTGAGCAGTTCTTC.

The rearrangement joins TRBV6-4 to TRBJ1-2, with D possibly being TRBD1 (6 bases). CDR1 is MRHNA, CDR2 SNTAGT, per germline. This CDR3 is 16 amino acids long. Trimming removed 2 bases from V and 7 bases from J, with 20 bases in between. Here the CDR3 reads CASSDPSRTVAAGYTF. Written as DNA, the CDR3 is TGTGCCAGCAGTGACCCCAGTCGGACAGTAGCGGCTGGCTACACCTTC.

This clonotype was seen more than once but under ten times. The rearrangement links TRBV27 to TRBJ1-5, with 9 bases matching TRBD1. The ends lost 6 bases at V and 4 bases at J; junction bases unmatched: 7. CDR1 and CDR2 from the germline V gene are MNHEY and SMNVEV (reference sequence). The length of the CDR3 is 15 residues. CDR3 sequence (DNA): TGTGCCAGCAGCTTGACCGGGACAGGGAATCAGCCCCAGCATTTT. It translates to CASSLTGTGNQPQHF.

The rearrangement links TRBV12-3 or TRBV12-4 to TRBJ2-3; unclear D gene. V lost 5 bases, J lost 3 bases, and 15 bases lay in between. The CDR3 runs to 15 residues. CDR3 bases: TGTGCCAGCAGTCCCCCCGCCCCCTTTACAGATACGCAGTATTTT. It specifies CASSPPAPFTDTQYF.

The chain employs TRBV29-1 and TRBJ1-1; D gene uncertain. The CDR3 sequence is 10 residues long. The germline V gene encodes CDR1 SQVTM and CDR2 ANQGSEA. V gave up 8 bases and J gave up 8 bases, with 12 bases separating them. For the CDR3, the DNA is TGCAGCACCAACGAGGTCGAAGCTTTCTTT. Protein: CSTNEVEAFF. The full variable domain, its missing parts supplied by reference TRBV29-1 and TRBJ1-1, is SAVISQKPSRDICQRGTSLTIQCQVDSQVTMMFWYRQQPGQSLTLIATANQGSEATYESGFVIDKFPISRPNLTFSTLTVSNMSPEDSSIYLCSTNEVEAFFGQGTRLTVV.

The CDR3 spells CASSFNTQLYNEQFF. For the CDR3, the DNA is TGTGCCAGCAGTTTCAACACCCAGCTCTACAATGAGCAGTTCTTC. The rearrangement joins TRBV12-3 or TRBV12-4 to TRBJ2-1; D gene unclear. V was trimmed by 3 bases and J by 3 bases, leaving 12 bases between them. The CDR3 runs 15 residues.

This clonotype was seen a handful of times. The chain carries TRBV27 and TRBJ2-1; 11 nucleotides line up with TRBD2. This CDR3 region has 15 residues. The germline gives CDR1 MNHEY, CDR2 SMNVEV (reference sequence). The V gene end was trimmed by 2 bases and the J gene end by 8 bases; junction bases not matched to a gene: 5. The CDR3 DNA reads as TGTGCCAGCAGTTTAACTAGCGGGAGTAGTTATGAGCAGTTCTTC. As protein: CASSLTSGSSYEQFF.

This clonotype has more than one count but fewer than ten. The V and J genes are TRBV29-1 and TRBJ1-2; perhaps TRBD1 as D (6 bases). This CDR3 region has 11 residues. Germline V gene sequence: CDR1 SQVTM, CDR2 ANQGSEA. V was pared by 6 bases and J by 8 bases, with 13 bases between. The CDR3 protein is CSVWTASGYTF. The CDR3 DNA reads as TGCAGCGTCTGGACAGCCTCGGGCTACACCTTC. The full variable domain, completed using reference TRBV29-1 and TRBJ1-2, is SAVISQKPSRDICQRGTSLTIQCQVDSQVTMMFWYRQQPGQSLTLIATANQGSEATYESGFVIDKFPISRPNLTFSTLTVSNMSPEDSSIYLCSVWTASGYTFGSGTRLTVV.

As DNA, the CDR3 is TGTGCCAGCAGTCCTCACGGGAGCAGTTCACCCCTCCACTTT. Protein: CASSPHGSSSPLHF. This chain uses TRBV12-3 or TRBV12-4 with TRBJ1-6; D unclear. Trimming took off 5 bases at V and 9 bases at J, with 14 bases between the two ends. The CDR3 totals 14 residues.

This clonotype was observed a handful of times. The rearrangement links TRBV24-1 to TRBJ2-1; D unclear. The CDR3 extends over 12 amino acids. In germline, CDR1 is KGHDR, CDR2 SFDVKD. The germline V and J ends were trimmed by 3 bases and 7 bases, with 6 bases remaining between them. CDR3: CATSDRYNEQFF. Here the CDR3 DNA reads TGTGCCACCAGTGATCGGTATAATGAGCAGTTCTTC.

The chain combines TRBV20-1 with TRBJ1-2; a possible D gene is TRBD1 (5 bases). Germline CDR1 DFQATT, CDR2 SNEGSKA (reference sequence). This CDR3 has 13 residues. The V end lost 1 base, the J end lost 6 bases, and 12 bases lay between the germline ends. CDR3 DNA sequence: TGCAGTGCTAGAGTGGACACAATGAATGGCTACACCTTC. It codes for CSARVDTMNGYTF.